The 30 T cell receptor beta chains reported below all come from one sample, sequenced in a study of identical twins. TCRdb re-called the 5' RACE reads through MiXCR, storing one row per CDR3 protein. Of around 490,000 distinct CDR3 sequences listed, over 11% are singletons. A further study also used this sample, focusing on yellow fever vaccine responses in identical twins.

The sample taken for sequencing was CD4+ T cells sorted from blood. These receptors came from a woman in her late teens or twenties in good health.

Only a few counts were recorded for this clonotype. V usage is TRBV20-1 and J usage is TRBJ2-7; no definite D call. Germline loops: CDR1 DFQATT, CDR2 SNEGSKA (reference sequence). V was trimmed by 0 bases and J by 11 bases, leaving 17 bases between them. CDR3 length: 13 residues. The CDR3 spells CSARDSPTARKYF. The CDR3 nucleotides are TGCAGTGCTAGAGATTCCCCGACGGCCAGAAAGTACTTC.

This clonotype was seen ten or more times. This chain links TRBV12-3 or TRBV12-4 with TRBJ1-5, with TRBD1 as a possible D gene (5 bases). With 3 bases removed from V and 2 bases from J, the gap between germline ends came to 8 bases. The CDR3 sequence is 14 residues long. The CDR3 coding sequence is TGTGCCAGCAGTTTCATGGGGGGCAATCAGCCCCAGCATTTT. Protein sequence: CASSFMGGNQPQHF.

This clonotype was seen a few times. The gene calls are TRBV5-1 and TRBJ2-7; 8 nucleotides align to TRBD1. The trim removed 0 bases at V and 6 bases at J, leaving 5 bases unmatched. The CDR3 loop spans 14 amino acids. Looked up from germline, CDR1 is SGHRS and CDR2 is YFSETQ. CDR3 protein: CASSLEAGGGEQYF. The CDR3 coding sequence is TGCGCCAGCAGCTTGGAGGCAGGGGGCGGCGAGCAGTACTTC.

The chain carries TRBV5-6 and TRBJ2-7; D tentatively fits TRBD1 or TRBD2 (5 bases each). The germline V gene has CDR1 SGHDT and CDR2 YYEEEE. The CDR3 totals 14 residues. V lost 2 bases to trimming and J lost 6 bases, with 15 bases between them. The CDR3 here is CASSFRELFGEQYF. The CDR3 bases are TGTGCCAGCAGCTTCAGGGAGCTCTTTGGCGAGCAGTACTTC.

Many counts were recorded for this clonotype. This chain connects TRBV24-1 to TRBJ2-2; D is ambiguous. V was cut by 5 bases and J by 3 bases, with 12 bases left in between. Germline-derived CDR1 and CDR2 are KGHDR and SFDVKD. The CDR3 totals 15 residues. The CDR3 is CATSAGSGDTGELFF. For the CDR3, the DNA is TGTGCCACCAGTGCGGGTTCCGGCGACACCGGGGAGCTGTTTTTT.

The chain is built from TRBV20-1 and TRBJ2-2, with D unresolved. Per the germline V gene, CDR1 is DFQATT and CDR2 is SNEGSKA (reference sequence). CDR3 length: 14 residues. V dropped 5 bases and J dropped 5 bases, with 15 bases sitting between them. The CDR3 DNA sequence: TGCAGTGCTGAAGACACGGCTCAGACCGGGGAGCTGTTTTTT. It encodes CSAEDTAQTGELFF.

V and J are TRBV19 and TRBJ1-1; D is possibly TRBD1 (5 bases). With 2 bases removed from V and 4 bases from J, the gap between germline ends came to 11 bases. In germline, CDR1 is LNHDA, CDR2 SQIVND (reference sequence). The CDR3 runs 14 residues. The CDR3 sequence: CASSIPGQSTEAFF. In DNA, the CDR3 is TGTGCCAGTAGTATACCCGGACAATCCACTGAAGCTTTCTTT.

This chain connects TRBV6-1 to TRBJ2-7; 9 bases line up with TRBD1. V shed 6 bases, J shed 2 bases, and the junction held 5 bases outside the gene matches. Germline values: CDR1 MNHNS, CDR2 SASEGT. The CDR3 has 14 residues. The CDR3: CASRGTGSAYEQYF. CDR3 nucleotide sequence: TGTGCCAGCAGGGGGACAGGGAGTGCCTACGAGCAGTACTTC.

Only a few counts were recorded for this clonotype. The DNA of the CDR3 is TGTGCCAGCAGCAAAGAGGAGAGGGGAGGTGCCTACGAGCAGTACTTC. Its protein product is CASSKEERGGAYEQYF. The chain carries TRBV21-1 and TRBJ2-7. TRBV21-1 is a listed pseudogene. The CDR3 is 16 amino acids.

This clonotype showed up just a few times. The rearrangement uses TRBV28 and TRBJ2-7; D is ambiguous. Trimming left V 3 bases short and J 6 bases short, with 15 bases between. This CDR3 has 14 residues. The germline CDR1 and CDR2 sequences are MDHEN and SYDVKM. The CDR3 protein is CASSLPVSPGEQYF. As DNA, the CDR3 is TGTGCCAGCAGTTTGCCGGTCTCCCCCGGCGAGCAGTACTTC.

This clonotype occurred a few times. The chain has TRBV12-3 or TRBV12-4 and TRBJ2-7; D is unclear. V was cut by 2 bases and J by 6 bases, with 8 bases left in between. The CDR3 runs to 12 residues. CDR3 sequence reads: CASSLKLSEQYF. The CDR3, as DNA: TGTGCCAGCAGTTTAAAACTATCCGAGCAGTACTTC.

The chain uses TRBV21-1 and TRBJ2-7; the table gives TRBD2 as D, unverified against the DNA. TRBV21-1 is assigned pseudogene status. There are 14 residues in the CDR3. The CDR3 bases are TGTGCCAGCAGCAAAGCCCGGGGGGGCTACGAGCAGTACTTC. It specifies CASSKARGGYEQYF.

In this sample, this clonotype turned up a few times. V and J are TRBV24-1 and TRBJ2-5; 12 bases fit TRBD1. V gave up 2 bases and J gave up 5 bases; unmatched junction bases: 8. The CDR3 is made up of 17 amino acids. Germline-derived CDR1 and CDR2 are KGHDR and SFDVKD. The CDR3 sequence: CATSDYPGQGASETQYF. The CDR3 DNA is TGTGCCACCAGTGATTACCCGGGACAGGGGGCCTCGGAGACCCAGTACTTC.

This clonotype was seen a handful of times. The V gene is TRBV2, the J gene TRBJ1-2, with 7 bases matching TRBD1. Per germline, CDR1 SNHLY and CDR2 FYNNEI. V gave up 6 bases and J gave up 8 bases; unmatched junction bases: 12. The CDR3 is 14 amino acids. DNA for the CDR3: TGTGCCAGCAGCCGCCGGGACAGTATGTTCGGCTACACCTTC. It codes for CASSRRDSMFGYTF.

J is TRBJ2-1 and V is TRBV4-2, with TRBD2 matching over 8 bases. The J segment lost 8 bases and the V segment lost 3 bases, leaving 18 bases of the junction unmatched. The CDR3 is made up of 18 amino acids. The V gene's germline CDR1 is LGHNA and CDR2 YNFKEQ. CDR3 in amino acids: CASSQAQTSGREVYEQFF. CDR3 bases: TGTGCCAGCAGCCAGGCCCAAACTAGCGGCCGGGAAGTCTATGAGCAGTTCTTC.

The genes are TRBV2 and TRBJ2-4; unclear D gene. Germline V lookup: CDR1 SNHLY, CDR2 FYNNEI. The CDR3 is made up of 15 amino acids. Trimming took off 8 bases at V and 11 bases at J, with 25 bases between the two ends. The CDR3 bases are TGTGCCAGCCGTTCGACTCAACTTAGCTTGGCCTTTCAGTACTTC. Protein sequence: CASRSTQLSLAFQYF.

This clonotype was counted only a few times. V is TRBV7-2 and J is TRBJ2-1, with a tentative D call TRBD2 (6 bases). Trimming cost V 5 bases and J 8 bases, with 25 bases left between them. Germline CDR1 reads SGHTA; CDR2 reads FQGNSA. This CDR3 comprises 17 residues. The CDR3 spells CASSPVGGALRVDEQFF. The CDR3 coding sequence is TGTGCCAGCAGCCCCGTTGGCGGGGCCCTTAGGGTAGATGAGCAGTTCTTC.

This clonotype has at least ten counts. CDR3 DNA: TGTGCCAGCAGCCAATCGCCCCTATCCTACAATGAGCAGTTCTTC. This codes for CASSQSPLSYNEQFF. The chain is built from TRBV6-1 and TRBJ2-1; D is uncertain. Between the trimmed V and J ends, which lost 6 bases and 1 base, there was a span of 13 bases. The CDR3 is 15 residues long. Germline V gene data show CDR1 as MNHNS and CDR2 as SASEGT.

The V call is TRBV28, the J call TRBJ2-7; tentatively, D is TRBD1 (5 bases). The germline CDR1 and CDR2 sequences are MDHEN and SYDVKM. The germline V and J ends were trimmed by 5 bases and 7 bases, with 15 bases remaining between them. There are 13 residues in the CDR3. The CDR3 DNA sequence: TGTGCCAGCAGTACTCCAAGCAGGGTGGAGCAGTACTTC. As protein: CASSTPSRVEQYF.

In its sample, this clonotype was seen a few times. The chain carries TRBV4-2 and TRBJ2-1, with D hard to call. Germline assignment: CDR1 LGHNA and CDR2 YNFKEQ. V lost 1 base to trimming and J lost 5 bases, with 15 bases between them. This CDR3 region has 16 residues. CDR3 DNA sequence: TGTGCCAGCAGCCAAGTGTGGGCTCCGGGCGACAATGAGCAGTTCTTC. It specifies CASSQVWAPGDNEQFF.

This clonotype has a count of ten or more. This chain connects TRBV7-2 to TRBJ1-5; 7 positions agree with TRBD1. The CDR3 spans 14 residues. CDR1 is SGHTA, CDR2 FQGNSA, per germline. The ends lost 5 bases at V and 6 bases at J; junction bases unmatched: 7. The CDR3 region is CASSPGQAPQPQHF. DNA of the CDR3: TGTGCCAGCAGCCCAGGACAGGCCCCTCAGCCCCAGCATTTT.

This clonotype has only a few counts. This sequence joins TRBV20-1 and TRBJ2-1; D uncertain. Per germline, CDR1 DFQATT and CDR2 SNEGSKA (reference sequence). Trimming stripped 4 bases from V and 4 bases from J, with 14 bases between. This CDR3 is 14 amino acids long. The CDR3 is CSATPRTKYNEQFF. The DNA for the CDR3 is TGCAGTGCTACCCCCCGGACCAAATACAATGAGCAGTTCTTC.

The CDR3 DNA follows: TGCAGCCAAAAGACACAGGGCCGAAGGCACTACGAGCAGTACTTC. Protein sequence: CSQKTQGRRHYEQYF. The rearrangement joins TRBV29-1 to TRBJ2-7; perhaps TRBD1 as D (6 bases). The CDR3 loop spans 15 amino acids. The ends were cut back, 8 bases at V and 3 bases at J, with 23 bases in the middle. Germline values: CDR1 SQVTM, CDR2 ANQGSEA.

This clonotype was counted between two and nine times. The chain has TRBV12-3 or TRBV12-4 and TRBJ2-6; D tentatively reads TRBD1 or TRBD2 (5 bases each). V was cut by 6 bases and J by 2 bases, with 17 bases left in between. The CDR3 has 17 residues. CDR3 DNA: TGTGCCAGCAGCCTGTCGCAGGGAGACCCTGGGGCCAACGTCCTGACTTTC. Translating it yields CASSLSQGDPGANVLTF.

The genes are TRBV5-6 and TRBJ1-1; unclear D gene. The CDR3 sequence is 13 residues long. V lost 0 bases and J 5 bases, leaving 8 bases between the germline ends. Germline V gives CDR1 SGHDT, CDR2 YYEEEE. CDR3 DNA: TGTGCCAGCAGCTTGGCACAGAGAACTGAAGCTTTCTTT. It yields the protein CASSLAQRTEAFF.

In DNA form, the CDR3 reads TGTGCCAGCTCAATGACTAGCGCCGGGGAGCTGTTTTTT. The encoded protein is CASSMTSAGELFF. The chain joins TRBV6-1 to TRBJ2-2; 8 positions agree with TRBD2. Germline trimming cut 8 bases from V and 6 bases from J; bases unmatched to any gene: 5. From germline, CDR1 is MNHNS and CDR2 SASEGT. This CDR3 has 13 amino acids.

The V call is TRBV6-2 or TRBV6-3, the J call TRBJ1-2; D unclear. The CDR3 totals 13 residues. Germline CDR1 reads MNHEY; CDR2 reads SVGEGT. Trimming shortened V by 7 bases and J by 0 bases, and 9 bases separated the two germline ends. The CDR3 nucleotides are TGTGCCAGCACGCCGGGTGCTAACTATGGCTACACCTTC. Its translation: CASTPGANYGYTF.

This clonotype was seen ten or more times. V and J are TRBV12-3 or TRBV12-4 and TRBJ1-5; D ambiguous. The CDR3 has 13 amino acids. V was pared by 3 bases and J by 1 base, with 4 bases between. CDR3 sequence reads: CASSLNSNQPQHF. The CDR3 region has the DNA TGTGCCAGCAGTTTGAACAGCAATCAGCCCCAGCATTTT.

The chain joins TRBV24-1 to TRBJ2-7, with 7 positions matching TRBD1. This CDR3 contains 13 residues. V shed 3 bases, J shed 7 bases, and the junction held 5 bases outside the gene matches. Germline CDR1 reads KGHDR; CDR2 reads SFDVKD. CDR3 in amino acids: CATSDTGQTEQYF. Here the CDR3 DNA reads TGTGCCACCAGTGATACGGGACAGACAGAGCAGTACTTC.

The V gene is TRBV9, the J gene TRBJ2-7, with 7 bases lining up with TRBD1. This CDR3 comprises 15 residues. With 3 bases clipped from V and 3 bases from J, the junction kept 9 bases outside the gene matches. The V gene's germline CDR1 is SGDLS and CDR2 YYNGEE. CDR3 bases: TGTGCCAGCAGCGCCGGGACAGATGCTTACTACGAGCAGTACTTC. It specifies CASSAGTDAYYEQYF.